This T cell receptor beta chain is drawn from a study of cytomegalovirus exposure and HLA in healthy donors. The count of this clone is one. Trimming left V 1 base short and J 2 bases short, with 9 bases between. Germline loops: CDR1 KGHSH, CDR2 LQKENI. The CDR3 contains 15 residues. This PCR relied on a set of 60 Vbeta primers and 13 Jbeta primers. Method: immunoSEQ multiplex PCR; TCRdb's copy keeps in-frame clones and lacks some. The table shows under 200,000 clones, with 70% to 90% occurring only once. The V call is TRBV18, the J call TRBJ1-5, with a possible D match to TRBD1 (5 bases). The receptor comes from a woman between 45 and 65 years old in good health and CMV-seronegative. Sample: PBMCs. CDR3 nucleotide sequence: TGTGCCAGCTCACCACGCCTACAGGGCAATCAGCCCCAGCATTTT. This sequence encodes CASSPRLQGNQPQHF. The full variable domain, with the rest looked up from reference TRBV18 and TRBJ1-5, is NAGVMQNPRHLVRRRGQEARLRCSPMKGHSHVYWYRQLPEEGLKFMVYLQKENIIDESGMPKERFSAEFPKEGPSILRIQQVVRGDSAAYFCASSPRLQGNQPQHFGDGTRLSIL.